Below are 21 T cell receptor beta chains sequenced from a single sample in a study of T cell repertoires in cytomegalovirus infection. Antigens for these TCRs are unknown. TCRdb independently ran MiXCR on the reads; one entry per CDR3 protein. The table lists some 940,000 distinct CDR3 sequences, around a third of them singletons. Source: cultured CD8+ T cells from PBMCs, taken from culture after CMV antigen stimulation. The receptor source for this set is a human donor in good health (CMV status not recorded). Some clones in this sample may be carry-over from other donors' samples.

This chain joins TRBV19 and TRBJ1-4; 9 bases line up with TRBD1. V trimming: 5 bases; J trimming: 6 bases; junction bases outside the gene matches: 7. Germline CDR1 is LNHDA and CDR2 is SQIVND (reference sequence). This CDR3 contains 15 residues. The CDR3 DNA sequence: TGTGCCAGTAGTGCCACCGGGACAGGGTATGAAAAACTGTTTTTT. The encoded protein is CASSATGTGYEKLFF.

This clonotype has just a few counts. The V gene is TRBV7-9, the J gene TRBJ1-1; D is ambiguous. The ends were cut back, 1 base at V and 3 bases at J, with 12 bases in the middle. Germline-derived CDR1 and CDR2 are SEHNR and FQNEAQ (reference sequence). The CDR3 is made up of 15 amino acids. CDR3 region: CASSLVVQDYTEAFF. CDR3 DNA: TGTGCCAGCAGCTTAGTCGTCCAAGATTACACTGAAGCTTTCTTT.

This sequence joins TRBV7-8 and TRBJ2-2; 7 positions match TRBD2. There are 16 residues in the CDR3. Germline V CDR1 and CDR2: SGHVS, FQNEAQ. J lost 5 bases, V lost 2 bases, and 8 bases had no gene match. As DNA, the CDR3 is TGTGCCAGCAGCTTATTAGCTAGCGGTACGACCGGGGAGCTGTTTTTT. Amino acids: CASSLLASGTTGELFF.

The chain couples TRBV19 to TRBJ2-5; perhaps TRBD1 as D (5 bases). V was cut by 3 bases and J by 2 bases, with 16 bases left in between. CDR3 size: 16 residues. Germline CDR1 reads LNHDA; CDR2 reads SQIVND (reference sequence). CDR3 nucleotides: TGTGCCAGTAGTATTGGGTACAGGACCTCGCAAGAGACCCAGTACTTC. It codes for CASSIGYRTSQETQYF.

This clonotype was observed a few times. This chain joins TRBV20-1 and TRBJ2-1, with a weak D call TRBD2 (6 bases). CDR3 length: 14 residues. V gave up 6 bases and J gave up 6 bases, with 18 bases separating them. CDR1 and CDR2 from the germline V gene are DFQATT and SNEGSKA (reference sequence). CDR3 DNA sequence: TGCAGTGCCTCTGGGACTTTACTAGGCAATGAGCAGTTCTTC. As protein: CSASGTLLGNEQFF.

The chain links TRBV20-1 to TRBJ1-1; D gene ambiguous. CDR1 is DFQATT, CDR2 SNEGSKA, per germline (reference sequence). Trimming took off 1 base at V and 14 bases at J, with 17 bases between the two ends. CDR3 length: 12 amino acids. The CDR3 loop is CSARGEYAAWFF. CDR3 nucleotides: TGCAGTGCTAGAGGGGAATACGCCGCCTGGTTCTTT.

This clonotype has at least ten counts. The J gene is TRBJ1-1, the V gene TRBV28; tentative D call: TRBD1 (5 bases). Trimming took off 6 bases at V and 8 bases at J, with 10 bases between the two ends. CDR1 and CDR2 (germline): MDHEN, SYDVKM. This CDR3 has 11 residues. The CDR3 coding sequence is TGTGCCAGCAGCACGGGGCAGGAAGCTTTCTTT. It specifies CASSTGQEAFF.

This clonotype was counted a few times. The chain combines TRBV5-6 with TRBJ2-6, with a tentative D call TRBD1 (6 bases). There are 15 residues in the CDR3. Germline V gene sequence: CDR1 SGHDT, CDR2 YYEEEE. Deletions cut 4 bases from V and 6 bases from J, with 14 bases between. In nucleotides, the CDR3 is TGTGCCAGCAGCCTGGGACACCCTACGGCCAACGTCCTGACTTTC. This sequence encodes CASSLGHPTANVLTF.

This clonotype was recorded a few times. The rearrangement joins TRBV12-3 or TRBV12-4 to TRBJ1-1; D is unresolved. The length of the CDR3 is 14 residues. The V gene lost 2 bases and the J gene lost 3 bases, with 10 bases spanning the gap. CDR3 in amino acids: CASSLNLRDTEAFF. The CDR3 DNA follows: TGTGCCAGCAGTTTAAACCTGAGGGACACTGAAGCTTTCTTT.

This clonotype turned up a few times. CDR3: CASSQPPGQTNTGELFF. CDR3 nucleotides: TGTGCCAGCAGCCAACCCCCGGGACAAACGAACACCGGGGAGCTGTTTTTT. V gene TRBV3-1 combines with J gene TRBJ2-2; D perhaps matches TRBD1 (6 bases). The V gene's germline CDR1 is LGHDT and CDR2 YNNKEL (reference sequence). The CDR3 is made up of 17 amino acids. V lost 2 bases and J lost 0, with 13 bases in between.

This chain uses TRBV6-1 with TRBJ2-3; unclear D gene. The CDR3 is 16 amino acids. Germline CDR1 and CDR2: MNHNS and SASEGT. Trimming shortened V by 3 bases and J by 0 bases, and 13 bases separated the two germline ends. In DNA, the CDR3 is TGTGCCAGCAGTGATTGGTCTTCGGCAAGCACAGATACGCAGTATTTT. Residues: CASSDWSSASTDTQYF.

The chain has TRBV29-1 and TRBJ1-2; maybe TRBD1 (5 bases). Trimming removed 6 bases at V and 3 bases at J, with 11 bases between. The germline CDR1 and CDR2 sequences are SQVTM and ANQGSEA. The CDR3 sequence is 12 residues long. CDR3 loop: CSVVTAHYGYTF. The CDR3 coding sequence is TGCAGCGTAGTGACAGCACACTATGGCTACACCTTC.

In its sample, this clonotype was seen a few times. The genes are TRBV19 and TRBJ2-5; TRBD2 matches at 7 bases. The V segment lost 3 bases and the J segment 3 bases; nucleotides outside the gene matches: 10. CDR1 is LNHDA, CDR2 SQIVND, per germline (reference sequence). The CDR3 is made up of 16 amino acids. CDR3 residues: CASSMNLAETEETQYF. CDR3 in DNA: TGTGCCAGTAGTATGAATCTAGCGGAGACGGAAGAGACCCAGTACTTC. The full variable domain, completed using reference TRBV19 and TRBJ2-5, is DGGITQSPKYLFRKEGQNVTLSCEQNLNHDAMYWYRQDPGQGLRLIYYSQIVNDFQKGDIAEGYSVSREKKESFPLTVTSAQKNPTAFYLCASSMNLAETEETQYFGPGTRLLVL.

This rearrangement joins TRBV19 to TRBJ2-7; 8 nucleotides match TRBD2. The CDR3 loop spans 14 amino acids. V dropped 6 bases and J dropped 2; count of bases not matched to a gene: 6. Germline V gene data show CDR1 as LNHDA and CDR2 as SQIVND (reference sequence). CDR3 bases: TGTGCCAGTAGCATTAGCGGGGAGGCCTACGAGCAGTACTTC. It codes for CASSISGEAYEQYF.

This rearrangement joins TRBV7-8 to TRBJ2-7; TRBD2 matches at 11 bases. Germline CDR1 SGHVS, CDR2 FQNEAQ. The CDR3 extends over 17 amino acids. The ends lost 0 bases at V and 4 bases at J; junction bases unmatched: 8. As DNA, the CDR3 is TGTGCCAGCAGCTTAGCGCGTCTGACTAGCGGGGAATACGAGCAGTACGTC. This encodes CASSLARLTSGEYEQYV.

On this clonotype itself: A much larger clone differs by one base, so this may be a read error. The chain uses TRBV18 and TRBJ2-3, with TRBD2 identical over 12 bases. This CDR3 is built from 15 residues. The germline V gene encodes CDR1 KGHSH and CDR2 LQKENI. Written as DNA, the CDR3 is TGTGTCAGCTCACAAACTAGCGGGGGGACAGATACGCAGTATTTT. It codes for CVSSQTSGGTDTQYF.

This clonotype was seen more than once but under ten times. The chain carries TRBV20-1 and TRBJ2-1; 8 bases line up with TRBD2. This CDR3 is 15 amino acids long. V lost 3 bases to trimming and J lost 2 bases; unmatched junction nucleotides: 6. CDR1 and CDR2 (germline): DFQATT, SNEGSKA (reference sequence). The CDR3 here is CSASLRGGPYNEQFF. CDR3 DNA sequence: TGCAGTGCTAGTCTACGGGGGGGGCCCTACAATGAGCAGTTCTTC.

This clonotype was observed a handful of times. The chain has TRBV7-6 and TRBJ1-6; D gene uncertain. Trimming left V 4 bases short and J 9 bases short, with 16 bases between. The V gene's germline CDR1 is SGHVS and CDR2 FNYEAQ. CDR3 length: 15 amino acids. In DNA form, the CDR3 reads TGTGCCAGCAGCTCGGGGTTTGAAGGAGGTTCACCCCTCCACTTT. It specifies CASSSGFEGGSPLHF.

This clonotype was detected many times. The chain carries TRBV7-9 and TRBJ2-4; D ambiguous. Trimming stripped 5 bases from V and 1 base from J, with 15 bases between. The CDR3 totals 16 residues. Per the germline V gene, CDR1 is SEHNR and CDR2 is FQNEAQ (reference sequence). The chain's CDR3 is CASSPSELTAKNIQYF. The CDR3 DNA reads TGTGCCAGCAGCCCGAGCGAGCTGACGGCCAAAAACATTCAGTACTTC.

CDR3 sequence (DNA): TGTGCCAGCAGCTTAGACGAGGGGTTGGTCAATGAGCAGTTCTTC. Protein: CASSLDEGLVNEQFF. The V call is TRBV11-3, the J call TRBJ2-1; either TRBD1 or TRBD2 may fit D (5 bases each). This CDR3 region has 15 residues. Looked up from germline, CDR1 is SGHNT and CDR2 is YENEEA. V lost 0 bases, J lost 6 bases, and 12 bases lay in between.

In the case of this clonotype: The junction differs from germline at one of its ends, possibly a read error. The J gene is TRBJ1-5, the V gene TRBV25-1, with D unclear. The CDR3 loop spans 14 amino acids. Germline lookup yields CDR1 MGHDK and CDR2 SYGVNS. The CDR3 here is CASSDLLGDQPRHF. CDR3 nucleotides: TGTGCCAGCAGTGATTTACTGGGAGATCAGCCCCGGCATTTT.